This TCR beta chain stems from a study of shared clonotypes between healthy human individuals. Findings and caveats of the study: The researchers took only blood, and tissue repertoires probably look different. Approximately 5% was the fraction of naive CD4 clonotypes found shared across a few donors.

Only in-frame clones appear in the TCRdb table, and some are missing; sequencing was by immunoSEQ multiplex PCR. The table includes 2 million or so clones, about 94% detected once. As regards this clone: Its cognate antigen is unknown.

The length of the CDR3 is 13 residues. The germline gives CDR1 SQVTM, CDR2 ANQGSEA. The junction had 7 bases not matched to a gene; V was cut back by 7 bases and J by 6 bases. The naive CD8 population came from CD45RO-negative cells selected for CCR7, without terminally differentiated effector memory CD45RA+ cells. The J gene is TRBJ2-2, the V gene TRBV29-1; 8 positions agree with TRBD1. Sequencing used naive CD8+ T cells sorted from blood. The TCR comes from a man aged 18 to 29 in good health. The CDR3 DNA is TGCAGCGCGTTAGACAGGGGACCCGGGGAGCTGTTTTTT. Protein product: CSALDRGPGELFF.